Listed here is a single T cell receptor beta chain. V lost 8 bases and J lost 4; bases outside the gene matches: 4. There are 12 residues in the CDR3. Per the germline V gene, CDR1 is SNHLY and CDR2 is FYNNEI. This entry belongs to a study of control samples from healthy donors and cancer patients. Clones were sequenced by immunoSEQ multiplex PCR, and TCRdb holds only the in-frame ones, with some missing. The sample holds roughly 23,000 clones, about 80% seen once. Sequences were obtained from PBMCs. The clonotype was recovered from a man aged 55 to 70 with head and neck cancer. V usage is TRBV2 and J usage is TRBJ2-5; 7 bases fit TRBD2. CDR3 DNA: TGTGCCAGCGGGCCGGGGGGAGAGACCCAGTACTTC. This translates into CASGPGGETQYF.